The clone carrying this TCR beta chain showed up just a few times. This record belongs to a study of T-cell memory formation after mild COVID-19. Germline V CDR1 and CDR2: SGDLS, YYNGEE. V was pared by 1 base and J by 0 bases, with 9 bases of the junction left unmatched. The CDR3 contains 20 residues. TCRdb reprocessed the 5' RACE reads via MiXCR and lists one record per CDR3 protein. Altogether more than 400,000 distinct CDR3 sequences are present, 15% to 20% being singletons, with the ten largest covering 10% to 15%. The chain combines TRBV9 with TRBJ2-2; 13 bases match TRBD2. This TCR was sampled from an adult woman who had mild COVID-19 (a few samples of this study predate the infection). Cell type and time point are not known. Sequencing was performed on PBMCs or a T cell subset sorted from them (not recorded which). CDR3 sequence reads: CASSVMGLAGYGANTGELFF. Here the CDR3 DNA reads TGTGCCAGCAGCGTAATGGGACTAGCGGGATACGGCGCGAACACCGGGGAGCTGTTTTTT.